This entry lists 5 T cell receptor beta chains sequenced from one sample in a study of identical twins. TCRdb reprocessed the 5' RACE reads with MiXCR, giving one entry per CDR3 protein. The sample shows about 330,000 distinct CDR3 sequences, 9% to 15% of them seen only once. Another study also made use of these data, one on yellow fever vaccine responses in identical twins.

The material sequenced was CD8+ T cells sorted from blood. These receptors were taken from a woman aged 18-30 years in good health.

This clonotype was seen a handful of times. This sequence joins TRBV2 and TRBJ2-7; D is perhaps TRBD1 (6 bases). CDR1 is SNHLY and CDR2 is FYNNEI in the germline V gene. Trimming left V 2 bases short and J 2 bases short, with 13 bases between. The CDR3 is 15 residues long. Here the CDR3 DNA reads TGTGCCAGCAGTGAATTGGGATCAGGGGCCTACGAGCAGTACTTC. As protein: CASSELGSGAYEQYF.

This clonotype came up a few times. This chain connects TRBV11-1 to TRBJ2-3; TRBD1 is a possible D gene (6 bases). Trimming stripped 5 bases from V and 2 bases from J, with 23 bases between. The germline V gene has CDR1 SGHAT and CDR2 FQDESV (reference sequence). The length of the CDR3 is 18 residues. This CDR3 is CASSPQSPDRDNTDTQYF. CDR3 in DNA: TGTGCCAGCAGCCCCCAGTCTCCGGACCGGGACAACACAGATACGCAGTATTTT.

The CDR3 spells CASSPTSRPHNEQFF. CDR3 coding DNA: TGTGCCAGCAGCCCCACTAGTAGGCCCCACAATGAGCAGTTCTTC. The gene calls are TRBV6-1 and TRBJ2-1, with TRBD2 as a possible D gene (5 bases). The ends were cut back, 6 bases at V and 5 bases at J, with 17 bases in the middle. Germline values: CDR1 MNHNS, CDR2 SASEGT. The CDR3 runs to 15 residues.

The chain is built from TRBV6-5 and TRBJ2-1, with 9 positions matching TRBD2. Germline values: CDR1 MNHEY, CDR2 SVGAGI. The CDR3 runs to 15 residues. The ends lost 1 base at V and 7 bases at J; junction bases unmatched: 5. The CDR3 sequence is CASSYWRGGRNEQFF. The CDR3 coding sequence is TGTGCCAGCAGTTACTGGCGGGGGGGCCGGAATGAGCAGTTCTTC.

Comment on this clonotype: One junction end does not reproduce the germline sequence, and a read error may be involved. The CDR3, as DNA: TGTGCCAGCAGTTCGTCAATTCACACTAAAGCTTTCTTT. Residues: CASSSSIHTKAFF. This chain links TRBV6-5 with TRBJ1-1; D not resolved. Germline assignment: CDR1 MNHEY and CDR2 SVGAGI. This CDR3 spans 13 amino acids.